A selection of T cell receptor beta chains follows, all from one sample in a study of T cells in Graves' hyperthyroidism and ophthalmopathy. TCRdb itself ran the multiplex PCR reads through MiXCR, one entry per CDR3 protein. The profile shows fewer than 300,000 distinct CDR3 sequences, 20% to 30% of them singletons. Sequenced material: blood. The receptors come from a man aged 35-49 years with Graves' hyperthyroidism that later progressed to Graves' ophthalmopathy. The CDR3 runs from the conserved cysteine through the conserved F or W. Each record gives: J gene, clone size, D gene, V gene, CDR3 DNA, CDR3 protein. D genes are given only for firm matches. Rows may omit the clone size; those that give it use once, few, many or a size class.

TRBJ2-3 | many | - | TRBV2 | TGTGCCAGCAGTGAAACGGGAGACACAGATACGCAGTATTTT | CASSETGDTDTQYF
TRBJ2-2 | many | - | TRBV7-3 | TGTGCCAGCAGACCCCGACCAAGCGGGAACACCGGGGAGCTGTTTTTT | CASRPRPSGNTGELFF
TRBJ2-7 | - | TRBD1 | TRBV6-2/TRBV6-3 | TGTGCCAGCAGTTCTGTCGGGACAGCGAGCTCCTACGAGCAGTACTTC | CASSSVGTASSYEQYF
TRBJ1-5 | many | TRBD1 | TRBV12-3/TRBV12-4 | TGTGCCAGCACCCCAGGGGACAGTCAGCCCCAGCATTTT | CASTPGDSQPQHF
TRBJ2-7 | many | TRBD1 | TRBV6-5 | TGTGCCAGCAGTTGGGACAGGCGCTACGAGCAGTACTTC | CASSWDRRYEQYF
TRBJ1-1 | - | - | TRBV19 | TGTGCCAGTAGTATAGATCCGATTATGAACACTGAAGCTTTCTTT | CASSIDPIMNTEAFF
TRBJ2-7 | - | - | TRBV20-1 | TGCAGTGCCCCCAGCTATGGGGGTCTCTCCTACGAGCAGTACTTC | CSAPSYGGLSYEQYF
TRBJ2-7 | many | TRBD1 | TRBV24-1 | TGTGCCACCTGTGATGCGGGACAGGGTTGGAACGAGCAGTACTTC | CATCDAGQGWNEQYF
TRBJ1-1 | many | - | TRBV15 | TGTGCCACCAGCAGGCTACCAACAGGGTTGGTTGGCACTGAAGCTTTCTTT | CATSRLPTGLVGTEAFF
TRBJ2-5 | many | - | TRBV6-2/TRBV6-3 | TGTGCCAGCAGTTACTCGCAAGAGACCCAGTACTTC | CASSYSQETQYF
TRBJ2-7 | many | TRBD2 | TRBV20-1 | TGCAGTGCTAGCCCTGGGACTAGCTTGGGCTACGAGCAGTACTTC | CSASPGTSLGYEQYF
TRBJ1-2 | many | - | TRBV20-1 | TGCAGTGCCATAGACAGTAACTATGGCTACACCTTC | CSAIDSNYGYTF
TRBJ1-5 | many | TRBD1 | TRBV7-9 | TGTGCCAGCAGCTCCGACTGGGACAGAGATCAGCCCCAGCATTTT | CASSSDWDRDQPQHF
TRBJ1-2 | many | - | TRBV12-3/TRBV12-4 | TGTGCCAGCAGTTTAGACAGCCGGTCTGGCTACACCTTC | CASSLDSRSGYTF
TRBJ2-7 | many | TRBD2 | TRBV12-3/TRBV12-4 | TGTGCCAGCAGTCCACGGAGTTGGCGGGAGGGCTCCTACGAGCAGTACTTC | CASSPRSWREGSYEQYF
TRBJ2-3 | many | - | TRBV12-3/TRBV12-4 | TGTGCCAGCAGTTTTTTCCAGGGGTCGAGCACAGATACGCAGTATTTT | CASSFFQGSSTDTQYF
TRBJ2-2 | many | TRBD1 | TRBV20-1 | TGCAGTGCTAGGGACAGGATGAACACCGGGGAGCTGTTTTTT | CSARDRMNTGELFF
TRBJ2-7 | many | - | TRBV7-9 | TGTGCCAGCACCCGATGGGGGACCGGGGTCTACGAGCAGTACTTC | CASTRWGTGVYEQYF
TRBJ1-3 | many | TRBD1 | TRBV7-8 | TGTGCCAGCAGCGCTTGGGACAGCACTGGAAACACCATATATTTT | CASSAWDSTGNTIYF
TRBJ2-7 | many | - | TRBV11-3 | TGTGCCAGCAGCTTCTTTGGACAGTCCTACGAGCAGTACTTC | CASSFFGQSYEQYF
TRBJ2-7 | many | TRBD1 | TRBV28 | TGTGCCAGCAGTTCCCCCGTGGGCAGGGGGACCTCCTACGAGCAGTACTTC | CASSSPVGRGTSYEQYF
TRBJ2-7 | - | - | TRBV5-1 | TGCGCCAGCAGCACACAGGGTTCCGAGCAGTACTTC | CASSTQGSEQYF
TRBJ1-2 | - | - | TRBV6-1 | TGTGCCAGCAGCCCCGGGTCTACCTATGGCTACACCTTC | CASSPGSTYGYTF
TRBJ1-1 | many | TRBD1 | TRBV29-1 | TGCAGCGTTGGCCGGACAGGGAGGGTTAACACTGAAGCTTTCTTT | CSVGRTGRVNTEAFF
TRBJ1-2 | many | - | TRBV9 | TGTGCCAGCAGCGCGACAGCCACCCGGGACTTGGGCTACACCTTC | CASSATATRDLGYTF
TRBJ1-1 | many | - | TRBV7-8 | TGTGCCAGCAGCGCGGGACGCGGCGCCGGGAACACTGAAGCTTTCTTT | CASSAGRGAGNTEAFF
TRBJ1-5 | many | TRBD1 | TRBV10-3 | TGTGCCATCAGTGATGGGACAGGGAGTCATCAGCCCCAGCATTTT | CAISDGTGSHQPQHF
TRBJ2-7 | few | - | TRBV11-3 | TGTGCCAGCAGCCTCGATGGGAGAGACTTCTACGAGCAGTACTTC | CASSLDGRDFYEQYF
TRBJ2-7 | many | - | TRBV5-1 | TGCGCCAGCAGCTCCAGGGAGGGGGCACACGAGCAGTACTTC | CASSSREGAHEQYF
TRBJ1-5 | many | TRBD1 | TRBV20-1 | TGCAGTGCCTTATTAGTCCCACTGAGGGGGACAGGCAACAATCAGCCCCAGCATTTT | CSALLVPLRGTGNNQPQHF
TRBJ2-5 | many | - | TRBV20-1 | TGCAGTGCTAGATGGACAGGCGGGATTACGATCCGGGACCAAGAGACCCAGTACTTC | CSARWTGGITIRDQETQYF
TRBJ2-7 | - | TRBD2 | TRBV20-1 | TGCAGTGCTAGAGATCTGGTAGCGGGGTCCTACGAGCAGTACTTC | CSARDLVAGSYEQYF
TRBJ1-2 | few | - | TRBV6-1 | TGTGCCAGCAGCCCGGACCTACTCCCCTATGGCTACACCTTC | CASSPDLLPYGYTF
TRBJ1-1 | many | - | TRBV11-2 | TGTGCCAGCAGCTTGCCGGGGAGGAGCATGAACACTGAAGCTTTCTTT | CASSLPGRSMNTEAFF